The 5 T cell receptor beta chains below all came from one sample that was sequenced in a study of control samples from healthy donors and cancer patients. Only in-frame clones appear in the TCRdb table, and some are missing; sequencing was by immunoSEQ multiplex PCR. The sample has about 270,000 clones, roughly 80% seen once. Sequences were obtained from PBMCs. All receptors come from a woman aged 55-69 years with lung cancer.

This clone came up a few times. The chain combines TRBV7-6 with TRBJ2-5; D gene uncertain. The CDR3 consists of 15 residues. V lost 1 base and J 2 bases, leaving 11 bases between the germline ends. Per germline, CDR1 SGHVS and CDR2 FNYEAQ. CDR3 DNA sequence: TGTGCCAGCAGCTTAGGAGGACGGCTGCAAGAGACCCAGTACTTC. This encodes CASSLGGRLQETQYF. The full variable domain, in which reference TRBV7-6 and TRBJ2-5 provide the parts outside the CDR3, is GAGVSQSPRYKVTKRGQDVALRCDPISGHVSLYWYRQALGQGPEFLTYFNYEAQQDKSGLPNDRFSAERPEGSISTLTIQRTEQRDSAMYRCASSLGGRLQETQYFGPGTRLLVL.

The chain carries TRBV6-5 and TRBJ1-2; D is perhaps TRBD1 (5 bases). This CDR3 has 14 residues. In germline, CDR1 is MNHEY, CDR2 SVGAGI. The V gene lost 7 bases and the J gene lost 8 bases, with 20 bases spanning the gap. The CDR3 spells CASMRWGELGGYTF. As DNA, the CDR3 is TGTGCCAGCATGAGGTGGGGCGAACTCGGAGGCTACACCTTC.

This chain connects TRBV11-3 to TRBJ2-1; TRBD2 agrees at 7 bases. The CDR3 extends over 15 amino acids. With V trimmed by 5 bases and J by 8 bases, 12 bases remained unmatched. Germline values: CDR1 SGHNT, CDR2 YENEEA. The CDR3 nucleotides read TGTGCCAGCAGCGATTCGGTGGGAGGGATCGATGAGCAGTTCTTC. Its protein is CASSDSVGGIDEQFF.

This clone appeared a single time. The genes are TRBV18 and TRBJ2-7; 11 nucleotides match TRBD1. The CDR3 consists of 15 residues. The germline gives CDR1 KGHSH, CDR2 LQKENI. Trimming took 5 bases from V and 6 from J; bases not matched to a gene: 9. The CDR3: CASSSRDRGVGEQYF. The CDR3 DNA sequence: TGTGCCAGCTCATCCCGGGACAGGGGGGTCGGCGAGCAGTACTTC.

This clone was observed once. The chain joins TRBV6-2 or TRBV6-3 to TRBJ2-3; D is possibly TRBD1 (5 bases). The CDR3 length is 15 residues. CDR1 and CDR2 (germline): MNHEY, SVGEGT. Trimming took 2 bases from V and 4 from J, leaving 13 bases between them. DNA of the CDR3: TGTGCCAGCAGTTACCAGGTTTTGGGGCCAGATACGCAGTATTTT. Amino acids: CASSYQVLGPDTQYF.